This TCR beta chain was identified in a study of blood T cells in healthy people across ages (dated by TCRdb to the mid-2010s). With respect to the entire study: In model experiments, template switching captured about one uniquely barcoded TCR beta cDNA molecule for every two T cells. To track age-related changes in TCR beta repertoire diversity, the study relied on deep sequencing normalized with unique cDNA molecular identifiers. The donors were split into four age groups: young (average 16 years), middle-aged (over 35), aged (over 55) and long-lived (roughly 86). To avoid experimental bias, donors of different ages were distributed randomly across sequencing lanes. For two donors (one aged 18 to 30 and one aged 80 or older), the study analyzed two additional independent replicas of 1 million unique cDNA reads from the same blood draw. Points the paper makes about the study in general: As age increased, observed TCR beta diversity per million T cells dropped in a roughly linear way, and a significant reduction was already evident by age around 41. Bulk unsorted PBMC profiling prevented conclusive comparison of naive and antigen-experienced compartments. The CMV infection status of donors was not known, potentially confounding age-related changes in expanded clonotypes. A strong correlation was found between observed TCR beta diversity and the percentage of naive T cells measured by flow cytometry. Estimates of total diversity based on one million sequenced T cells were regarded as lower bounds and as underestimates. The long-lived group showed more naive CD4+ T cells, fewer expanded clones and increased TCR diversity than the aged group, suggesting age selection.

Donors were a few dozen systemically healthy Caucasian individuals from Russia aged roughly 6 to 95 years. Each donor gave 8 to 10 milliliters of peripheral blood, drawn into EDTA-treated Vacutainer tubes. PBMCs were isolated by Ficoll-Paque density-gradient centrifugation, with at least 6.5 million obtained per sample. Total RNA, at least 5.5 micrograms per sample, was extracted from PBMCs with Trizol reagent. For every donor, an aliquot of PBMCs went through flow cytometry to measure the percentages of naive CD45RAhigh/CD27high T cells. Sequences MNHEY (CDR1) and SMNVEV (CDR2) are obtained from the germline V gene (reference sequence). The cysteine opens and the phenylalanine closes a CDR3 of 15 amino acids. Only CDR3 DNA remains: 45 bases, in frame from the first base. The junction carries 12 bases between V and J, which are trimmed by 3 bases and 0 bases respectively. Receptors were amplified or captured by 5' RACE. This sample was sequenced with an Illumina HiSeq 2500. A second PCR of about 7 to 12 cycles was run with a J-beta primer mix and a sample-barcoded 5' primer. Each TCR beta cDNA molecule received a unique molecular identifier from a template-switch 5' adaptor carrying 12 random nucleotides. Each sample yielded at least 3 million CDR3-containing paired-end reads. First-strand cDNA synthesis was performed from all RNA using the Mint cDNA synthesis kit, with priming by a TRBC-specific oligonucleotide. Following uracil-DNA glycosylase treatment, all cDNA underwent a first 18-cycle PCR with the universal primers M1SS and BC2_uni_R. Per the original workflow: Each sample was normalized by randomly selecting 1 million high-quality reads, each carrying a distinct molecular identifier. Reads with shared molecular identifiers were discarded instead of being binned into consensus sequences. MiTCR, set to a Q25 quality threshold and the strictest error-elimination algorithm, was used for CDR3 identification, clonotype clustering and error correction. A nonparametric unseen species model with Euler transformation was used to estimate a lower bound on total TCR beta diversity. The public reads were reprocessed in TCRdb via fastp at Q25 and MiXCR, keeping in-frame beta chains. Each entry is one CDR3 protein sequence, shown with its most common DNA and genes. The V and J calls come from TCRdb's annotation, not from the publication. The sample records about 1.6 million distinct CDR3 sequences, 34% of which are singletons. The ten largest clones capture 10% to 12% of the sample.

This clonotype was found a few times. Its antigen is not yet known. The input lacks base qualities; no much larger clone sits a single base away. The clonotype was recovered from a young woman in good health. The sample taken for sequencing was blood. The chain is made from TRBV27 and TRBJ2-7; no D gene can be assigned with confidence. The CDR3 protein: CASSLMASSSYEQYF. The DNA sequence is TGTGCCAGCAGTTTGATGGCTTCTAGCTCCTACGAGCAGTACTTC.